This T cell receptor beta chain was sequenced for a study of blood T cell repertoires in COVID-19. Turning to the study itself: Both acute and convalescent COVID-19 samples were obtained from the United States, Italy and Spain. In each case, the material was cDNA or gDNA derived from T cells, B-cell-depleted T cells, or PBMCs.

The table came from immunoSEQ multiplex PCR; TCRdb's copy has only in-frame clones and leaves some out. Here the sample spans fewer than 250,000 clones, 87% being singletons. Clinical histories supplied by participants themselves formed the basis of cohort assignment. The sequenced sample was PBMCs or T cells enriched from blood (not recorded which). This TCR came from a woman aged 30 to 39 with acute COVID-19.

This CDR3 reads CASSEMGQGNQPQHF. CDR3 coding DNA: TGTGCCAGCAGTGAGATGGGACAGGGGAATCAGCCCCAGCATTTT. The chain joins TRBV2 to TRBJ1-5; 10 bases are a match to TRBD1. Germline CDR1 and CDR2: SNHLY and FYNNEI. V lost 3 bases to trimming and J lost 4 bases; unmatched junction nucleotides: 3. CDR3 length equals 15 residues. Variable domain in full (rest from reference TRBV2 and TRBJ1-5): EPEVTQTPSHQVTQMGQEVILRCVPISNHLYFYWYRQILGQKVEFLVSFYNNEISEKSEIFDDQFSVERPDGSNFTLKIRSTKLEDSAMYFCASSEMGQGNQPQHFGDGTRLSIL.